This entry is about one T cell receptor beta chain. No antigen is known for it. The sample originates from a study of shared clonotypes between healthy human individuals. Whole-study findings and limits: Researchers found naive subsets generally carried larger estimated richness than memory subsets. Sequencing of the sorted subsets was shown by rarefaction to be incomplete despite large depth. The authors sampled blood alone, and tissue repertoires likely differ.

Naivety among CD8 cells was defined by CD45RO negativity and positive CCR7 selection, thereby excluding terminally differentiated effector memory CD45RA+ cells. The authors loaded roughly 180 ng DNA, 25,000 to 30,000 T cell genomes, into sorted-subset replicate PCRs. Using immunoSEQ multiplex PCR, the repertoire was profiled, and TCRdb retains in-frame clones only, with some absent. The table has approximately 2,000,000 clones, 85% to 95% seen once. This receptor was taken from a man in his late teens or twenties in good health. Some clones in this sample may be carry-over from other donors' samples. The sample taken for sequencing was naive CD8+ T cells from PBMCs.

The CDR3 region is CASSHRLAGDLGDTQYF. DNA of the CDR3: TGTGCCAGCAGTCACCGACTAGCGGGAGATCTCGGAGATACGCAGTATTTT. The V and J genes are TRBV27 and TRBJ2-3, with 12 positions matching TRBD2. Trimming took 5 bases from V and 5 from J; bases not matched to a gene: 11. The CDR3 extends over 17 amino acids. Germline V gene sequence: CDR1 MNHEY, CDR2 SMNVEV (reference sequence).